These 10 T cell receptor beta chains were sequenced from one sample in a study of T cell responses to AZD1222 COVID-19 vaccine (dated by TCRdb to the early 2020s). According to the study, the label for this sample's time point signals: baseline before first vaccination. The library was generated by the immunoSEQ multiplex PCR assay. This is the immuneACCESS table as TCRdb keeps it, with only in-frame sequences that have V and J called. A part of the clones is gone; compared with another copy, unresolved V genes explain less than half, and the rest is unexplained. This sample is represented by about 97,000 clones; around 89% of them were singletons. The ten largest clones add up to 6.5% to 8% of the sample. The sequencing here drew on peripheral blood, taken on day 0 of AZD1222 vaccination. These receptors all come from an adult in good health.

The chain links TRBV19 to TRBJ2-2, with 7 positions matching TRBD1. The CDR3 extends over 17 amino acids. Germline V gene sequence: CDR1 LNHDA, CDR2 SQIVND (reference sequence). With V trimmed by 7 bases and J by 3 bases, 14 bases remained unmatched. The CDR3, as DNA: TGTGCCAGTACCAGTATGTCGGGACAGTTCGACACCGGGGAGCTGTTTTTT. Translation: CASTSMSGQFDTGELFF. Supplemented by reference TRBV19 and TRBJ2-2, the full variable domain reads DGGITQSPKYLFRKEGQNVTLSCEQNLNHDAMYWYRQDPGQGLRLIYYSQIVNDFQKGDIAEGYSVSREKKESFPLTVTSAQKNPTAFYLCASTSMSGQFDTGELFFGEGSRLTVL.

This chain connects TRBV6-5 to TRBJ1-2; D unresolved. The CDR3 contains 15 residues. Per germline, CDR1 MNHEY and CDR2 SVGAGI. The V gene lost 6 bases and the J gene lost 2 bases, with 16 bases spanning the gap. The CDR3 DNA reads TGTGCCAGCAGCCAAGAGACCCGGGTCAACTATGGCTACACCTTC. Translated: CASSQETRVNYGYTF.

The chain is built from TRBV3-1 (or the pseudogene TRBV3-2) and TRBJ1-5; possibly TRBD1 for D (5 bases). Trimming left V 0 bases short and J 7 bases short, with 19 bases between. The CDR3 loop spans 17 amino acids. Germline CDR1 is LGHDT and CDR2 is YNNKEL (reference sequence). The CDR3 is CASSQDPGRGFGQPQHF. The CDR3 DNA reads TGTGCCAGCAGCCAAGATCCAGGGAGGGGCTTCGGGCAGCCCCAGCATTTT.

This clone was observed a few times. This chain links TRBV6-1 with TRBJ1-3; D gene unclear. The CDR3 contains 16 residues. Trimming left V 3 bases short and J 0 bases short, with 12 bases between. Germline CDR1 reads MNHNS; CDR2 reads SASEGT. The CDR3 is CASSDSARRSGNTIYF. The CDR3 bases are TGTGCCAGCAGTGATTCCGCCAGGCGCTCTGGAAACACCATATATTTT.

This sequence joins TRBV9 and TRBJ1-5; 8 bases match TRBD1. The V gene end was trimmed by 4 bases and the J gene end by 6 bases; junction bases not matched to a gene: 9. This CDR3 is 15 amino acids long. Germline-derived CDR1 and CDR2 are SGDLS and YYNGEE. For the CDR3, the DNA is TGTGCCAGCAGCTCGGACAGGGAGGTCGGTCAGCCCCAGCATTTT. Translation: CASSSDREVGQPQHF.

This clone has more than one count but fewer than ten. The CDR3 coding sequence is TGTGCCAGCAGCCGAACAGGGGCCACTGAAGCTTTCTTT. Encoded protein: CASSRTGATEAFF. This chain uses TRBV12-3 or TRBV12-4 with TRBJ1-1; 7 bases match TRBD1. The V and J ends lost 6 bases and 4 bases, in that order; junction bases with no gene match: 5. The CDR3 contains 13 residues.

This clone has only a few counts. The chain combines TRBV7-9 with TRBJ1-3; D ambiguous. The V gene lost 3 bases and the J gene lost 3 bases, with 6 bases spanning the gap. The CDR3 extends over 13 amino acids. Germline lookup yields CDR1 SEHNR and CDR2 FQNEAQ (reference sequence). The CDR3 here is CASSFTFGNTIYF. CDR3 coding DNA: TGTGCCAGCAGCTTTACCTTTGGAAACACCATATATTTT.

The chain employs TRBV2 and TRBJ2-3; D remains unclear. Trimming left V 0 bases short and J 5 bases short, with 6 bases between. CDR1 SNHLY and CDR2 FYNNEI come from the germline V gene. The CDR3 runs 13 residues. The CDR3 DNA follows: TGTGCCAGCAGTGAAGCTTACGGAGATACGCAGTATTTT. Translating it yields CASSEAYGDTQYF.

This rearrangement joins TRBV5-1 to TRBJ2-5, with 7 bases aligning to TRBD2. CDR3 size: 15 residues. V was pared by 2 bases and J by 4 bases, with 8 bases of the junction left unmatched. The germline CDR1 and CDR2 sequences are SGHRS and YFSETQ. The CDR3 DNA follows: TGCGCCAGCAGCTTAGGGCCGACGGGAGGAGAGACCCAGTACTTC. This translates into CASSLGPTGGETQYF.

This sequence joins TRBV7-2 and TRBJ1-1; TRBD1 might be the D (5 bases). The germline V gene has CDR1 SGHTA and CDR2 FQGNSA. V was pared by 4 bases and J by 5 bases, with 11 bases between. The CDR3 is 13 residues long. CDR3 amino acids: CASSSLRGTEAFF. The DNA of the CDR3 is TGTGCCAGCAGCTCGTTGCGGGGGACTGAAGCTTTCTTT.